The 25 T cell receptor beta chains presented below share a single source sample, sequenced in a study of blood T cells in healthy people across ages. Together with a sample-barcoded 5' primer, a J-beta primer mix was included in a second PCR lasting about 7 to 11 cycles. TCRdb re-analysed the 5' RACE reads in MiXCR, keeping a single row per CDR3 protein. Of 1.5 million to 2 million distinct CDR3 sequences listed, about 31% were seen once; the top ten hold roughly 10%. Sequenced input: blood. These receptors were taken from a woman aged 25 to 39 in good health.

The chain uses TRBV2 and TRBJ2-1; the match to TRBD2 covers 10 bases. The CDR3 loop spans 15 amino acids. V lost 7 bases to trimming and J lost 4 bases; unmatched junction nucleotides: 7. Germline CDR1 is SNHLY and CDR2 is FYNNEI. The CDR3 nucleotides read TGTGCCAGCACCTCCGGGACTAGCGCATACAATGAGCAGTTCTTC. Residues: CASTSGTSAYNEQFF. Using reference TRBV2 and TRBJ2-1 for the parts outside the CDR3, the full variable domain is EPEVTQTPSHQVTQMGQEVILRCVPISNHLYFYWYRQILGQKVEFLVSFYNNEISEKSEIFDDQFSVERPDGSNFTLKIRSTKLEDSAMYFCASTSGTSAYNEQFFGPGTRLTVL.

The chain employs TRBV6-1 and TRBJ2-3, with D maybe TRBD2 (5 bases). The CDR3 covers 16 residues. With 6 bases removed from V and 5 bases from J, the gap between germline ends came to 21 bases. CDR1 is MNHNS and CDR2 is SASEGT in the germline V gene. The CDR3 region has the DNA TGTGCCAGCAGCCTCCACCCGGGGTTAGGAGGAGATACGCAGTATTTT. This codes for CASSLHPGLGGDTQYF.

A few counts support this clonotype. This chain uses TRBV29-1 with TRBJ1-1; D not certain. CDR3 length: 11 residues. Looked up from germline, CDR1 is SQVTM and CDR2 is ANQGSEA. V lost 7 bases, J lost 3 bases, and 9 bases lay in between. The CDR3 reads CSARRDTEAFF. The CDR3 region has the DNA TGCAGCGCACGAAGGGACACTGAAGCTTTCTTT.

As for this clonotype: Sequence at one end of the junction differs from germline and may be a read error. The rearrangement joins TRBV7-9 to TRBJ1-2, with a tentative D call TRBD1 (5 bases). The germline V gene encodes CDR1 SEHNR and CDR2 FQNEAQ (reference sequence). CDR3 size: 20 residues. The CDR3 coding sequence is TGTGCCAGCCGAAAACCCTTCCTAGCGCCAGACAGTTCGATGGACTATGGCTGCACCTTC. It encodes CASRKPFLAPDSSMDYGCTF.

To note about this clonotype: An end of the junction differs from the germline gene, which may be a read error. The V and J genes are TRBV5-5 and TRBJ1-1; 11 nucleotides match TRBD1. Germline loops: CDR1 SGHKS, CDR2 YYEKEE (reference sequence). The CDR3 is made up of 15 amino acids. CDR3 loop: CASSWGQGVKTEAFF. CDR3 coding DNA: TGTGCCAGCAGCTGGGGACAGGGGGTGAAAACTGAAGCTTTCTTT.

The chain employs TRBV4-1 and TRBJ2-1; 8 bases fit TRBD2. CDR1 is MGHRA and CDR2 is YSYEKL in the germline V gene. Trimming removed 2 bases from V and 4 bases from J; junction bases left unmatched: 10. The CDR3 spans 17 residues. The CDR3 bases are TGCGCCAGCAGCCAACGAGCGGGAGAGACGAGGTACAATGAGCAGTTCTTC. The encoded protein is CASSQRAGETRYNEQFF.

This clonotype has more than one count but fewer than ten. The genes are TRBV28 and TRBJ2-7, with TRBD2 matching 14 bases. The germline gives CDR1 MDHEN, CDR2 SYDVKM. V gave up 4 bases and J gave up 5 bases; unmatched junction bases: 4. This CDR3 is 15 amino acids long. The CDR3 DNA sequence: TGTGCCAGCAGTTCAGGACTAGCGGGGGGTCACGAGCAGTACTTC. Translation: CASSSGLAGGHEQYF.

This clonotype was recorded a few times. This chain joins TRBV7-9 and TRBJ1-2, with unresolved D. Trimming shortened V by 8 bases and J by 2 bases, and 12 bases separated the two germline ends. Germline-derived CDR1 and CDR2 are SEHNR and FQNEAQ (reference sequence). The CDR3 spans 13 residues. CDR3 nucleotide sequence: TGTGCCAGCGGGAAACCTCCGAACTATGGCTACACCTTC. Its translation: CASGKPPNYGYTF.

In the case of this clonotype: Just one base apart from a much larger clone, this may be a read error. This chain connects TRBV5-6 to TRBJ2-5; 10 bases match TRBD2. Per germline, CDR1 SGHDT and CDR2 YYEEEE. The CDR3 length is 16 residues. CDR3 sequence: CAGSFPGASGGETQYF. The DNA for the CDR3 is TGTGCCGGCAGCTTCCCCGGGGCTAGCGGGGGAGAGACCCAGTACTTC.

Here the CDR3 DNA reads TGTGCCAGCAGGATGATTAAGGGCAGCTCGGAGGCGGCTTTCTTT. Residues: CASRMIKGSSEAAFF. The rearrangement links TRBV6-1 to TRBJ1-1, with D uncertain. The CDR3 is 15 amino acids. Looked up from germline, CDR1 is MNHNS and CDR2 is SASEGT. Trimming stripped 6 bases from V and 11 bases from J, with 25 bases between.

The chain couples TRBV9 to TRBJ1-4, with a weak D call TRBD1 (5 bases). The ends were cut back, 0 bases at V and 8 bases at J, with 11 bases in the middle. The CDR3 runs 14 residues. Germline CDR1 and CDR2: SGDLS and YYNGEE. The CDR3 protein is CASSVAPGGEKLFF. The CDR3 DNA sequence: TGTGCCAGCAGCGTAGCCCCCGGGGGGGAAAAACTGTTTTTT.

The chain joins TRBV4-1 to TRBJ1-1; no clear D. V was pared by 0 bases and J by 0 bases, with 11 bases between. Germline loops: CDR1 MGHRA, CDR2 YSYEKL. The CDR3 loop spans 16 amino acids. The chain's CDR3 is CASSQDPPGMNTEAFF. DNA of the CDR3: TGCGCCAGCAGCCAAGATCCCCCAGGCATGAACACTGAAGCTTTCTTT.

This clonotype was seen repeatedly, ten times or more. The J gene is TRBJ2-3, the V gene TRBV20-1; the D is unclear. V gave up 1 base and J gave up 1 base, with 6 bases separating them. CDR3 length: 13 amino acids. Germline lookup yields CDR1 DFQATT and CDR2 SNEGSKA (reference sequence). The CDR3 nucleotides are TGCAGTGCTAGAGGGTCAGGCACAGATACGCAGTATTTT. Its translation: CSARGSGTDTQYF.

V and J are TRBV18 and TRBJ2-7, with D perhaps TRBD1 (5 bases). The tail of the sequence fits TRBJ2-5 better, so the J call may be wrong. CDR1 and CDR2 (germline): KGHSH, LQKENI. This CDR3 is 13 amino acids long. The DNA for the CDR3 is TGTGCCAGCTCCCGACAGACTCAGGAGACCCAGTACTTC. It specifies CASSRQTQETQYF.

The chain recombines TRBV20-1 with TRBJ1-6, with 9 bases lining up with TRBD1. Per the germline V gene, CDR1 is DFQATT and CDR2 is SNEGSKA (reference sequence). The CDR3 is 14 amino acids. After removal of 5 bases from V and 9 bases from J, the junction contained 8 bases not matched to a gene. The CDR3 DNA reads as TGCAGTGCTGGGGTGGGGGACAGGGCTTCACCCCTCCACTTT. Residues: CSAGVGDRASPLHF.

This sequence joins TRBV12-3 or TRBV12-4 and TRBJ1-5; TRBD1 might be the D (5 bases). The length of the CDR3 is 16 residues. Trimming pared 4 bases from V and 4 bases from J, leaving 17 bases between. The CDR3 protein is CASSSTRRGVNQPQHF. CDR3 DNA: TGTGCCAGCAGTTCTACCCGACGGGGGGTAAATCAGCCCCAGCATTTT.

This clonotype was detected only a few times. V is TRBV9 and J is TRBJ2-3; D is unclear. The CDR3 runs 15 residues. Trimming took off 3 bases at V and 2 bases at J, with 13 bases between the two ends. Germline V gives CDR1 SGDLS, CDR2 YYNGEE. The CDR3 loop reads CASSATSVNTDTQYF. The CDR3, as DNA: TGTGCCAGCAGCGCAACGTCGGTAAACACAGATACGCAGTATTTT.

This clonotype has more than one count but fewer than ten. V is TRBV4-1 and J is TRBJ1-3; D is ambiguous. CDR1 and CDR2 (germline): MGHRA, YSYEKL. CDR3 length: 13 amino acids. Trimming took 4 bases from V and 6 from J, leaving 10 bases between them. The CDR3 DNA follows: TGCGCCAGCAGCCCACGTACTGAAAACACCATATATTTT. It is translated as CASSPRTENTIYF.

The V gene is TRBV28, the J gene TRBJ2-7; TRBD2 is a possible D gene (6 bases). The germline V gene encodes CDR1 MDHEN and CDR2 SYDVKM. V was trimmed by 8 bases and J by 1 base, leaving 12 bases between them. There are 13 residues in the CDR3. CDR3 bases: TGTGCCAGCGGAAGCGGGCCTTCCTACGAGCAGTACTTC. As protein: CASGSGPSYEQYF.

The V call is TRBV30, the J call TRBJ2-7, with D tentatively TRBD2 (5 bases). CDR1 is GTSNPN and CDR2 is SVGIG in the germline V gene (reference sequence). This CDR3 has 11 residues. V lost 6 bases, J lost 6 bases, and 12 bases lay in between. CDR3 nucleotides: TGTGCCTGCTTAGACGAGGGCGAGCAGTACTTC. Protein: CACLDEGEQYF.

This chain uses TRBV4-1 with TRBJ2-4, with 10 bases lining up with TRBD1. The J call is in doubt because the DNA end fits TRBJ2-7 better. The germline V gene has CDR1 MGHRA and CDR2 YSYEKL. The length of the CDR3 is 16 residues. The CDR3 here is CASSQSRGQGKYEQYF. CDR3 coding DNA: TGCGCCAGCAGCCAAAGTCGGGGACAGGGGAAGTACGAGCAGTACTTC.

The V and J genes are TRBV20-1 and TRBJ1-6; a possible D gene is TRBD1 (6 bases). The CDR3 has 14 amino acids. Germline-derived CDR1 and CDR2 are DFQATT and SNEGSKA (reference sequence). The CDR3 sequence is CGGPGRKPNSPLHF. In DNA form, the CDR3 reads TGCGGGGGCCCGGGACGCAAACCCAATTCACCCCTCCACTTT.

The genes are TRBV15 and TRBJ2-7, with D maybe TRBD2 (5 bases). CDR3 length: 14 residues. The germline CDR1 and CDR2 sequences are LNHNV and YYDKDF (reference sequence). The V end lost 0 bases, the J end lost 6 bases, and 12 bases lay between the germline ends. This chain's CDR3 is CATSRELASTEQYF. The CDR3 coding sequence is TGTGCCACCAGCAGAGAGCTTGCTAGCACCGAGCAGTACTTC.

The genes are TRBV4-2 and TRBJ1-2; 7 positions agree with TRBD1. CDR3 length: 18 residues. V shed 4 bases and J 0 bases; nucleotides not matched to a gene: 14. Germline V gene lookup returns CDR1 LGHNA and CDR2 YNFKEQ. CDR3 loop: CASSPRGVQLQANYGYTF. The CDR3 nucleotides read TGTGCCAGCAGCCCCAGGGGGGTGCAGCTTCAGGCTAACTATGGCTACACCTTC.

This clonotype was observed a handful of times. This rearrangement joins TRBV20-1 to TRBJ2-7; 10 bases align to TRBD1. This CDR3 is built from 14 residues. Germline loops: CDR1 DFQATT, CDR2 SNEGSKA (reference sequence). The V segment lost 5 bases and the J segment 2 bases; nucleotides outside the gene matches: 6. The CDR3 spells CSAYPGQGAYEQYF. CDR3 DNA: TGCAGTGCTTATCCCGGACAGGGGGCCTACGAGCAGTACTTC.